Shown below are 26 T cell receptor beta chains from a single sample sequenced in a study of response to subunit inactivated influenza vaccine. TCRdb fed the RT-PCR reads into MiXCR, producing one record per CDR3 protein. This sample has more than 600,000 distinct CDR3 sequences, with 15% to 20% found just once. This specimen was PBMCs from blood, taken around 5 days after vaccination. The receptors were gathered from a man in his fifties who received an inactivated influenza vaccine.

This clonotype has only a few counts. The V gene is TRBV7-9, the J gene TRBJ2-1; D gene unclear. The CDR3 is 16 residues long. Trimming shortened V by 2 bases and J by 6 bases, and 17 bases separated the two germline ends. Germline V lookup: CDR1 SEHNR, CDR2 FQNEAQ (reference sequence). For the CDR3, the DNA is TGTGCCAGCAGCTTACCAGGAGAGAGGACCATCAATGAGCAGTTCTTC. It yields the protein CASSLPGERTINEQFF.

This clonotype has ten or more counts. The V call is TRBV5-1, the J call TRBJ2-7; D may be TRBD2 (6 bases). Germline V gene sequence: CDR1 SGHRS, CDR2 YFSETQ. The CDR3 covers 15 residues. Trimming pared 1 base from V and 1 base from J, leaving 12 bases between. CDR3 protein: CASSLLGGGSYEQYF. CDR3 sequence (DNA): TGCGCCAGCAGCTTGCTCGGGGGAGGTTCCTACGAGCAGTACTTC. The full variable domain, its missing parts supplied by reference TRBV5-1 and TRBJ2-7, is KAGVTQTPRYLIKTRGQQVTLSCSPISGHRSVSWYQQTPGQGLQFLFEYFSETQRNKGNFPGRFSGRQFSNSRSEMNVSTLELGDSALYLCASSLLGGGSYEQYFGPGTRLTVT.

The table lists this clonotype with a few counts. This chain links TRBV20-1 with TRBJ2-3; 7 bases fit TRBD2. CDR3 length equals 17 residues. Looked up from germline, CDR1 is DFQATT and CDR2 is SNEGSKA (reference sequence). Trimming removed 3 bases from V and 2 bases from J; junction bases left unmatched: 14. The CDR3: CSARHSGPARNTDTQYF. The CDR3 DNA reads TGCAGTGCTAGGCATAGCGGGCCTGCAAGAAACACAGATACGCAGTATTTT.

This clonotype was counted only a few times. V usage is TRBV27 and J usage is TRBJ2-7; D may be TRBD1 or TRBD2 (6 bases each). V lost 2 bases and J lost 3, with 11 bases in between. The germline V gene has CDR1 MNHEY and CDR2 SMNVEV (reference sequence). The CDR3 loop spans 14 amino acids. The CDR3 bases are TGTGCCAGCAGTTTAGGGGGGCCGTACTACGAGCAGTACTTC. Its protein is CASSLGGPYYEQYF.

CDR3 DNA sequence: TGCAGCGTTGAAGACGAGGGGGAAAAACTGTTTTTT. Its translation is CSVEDEGEKLFF. The gene calls are TRBV29-1 and TRBJ1-4; weak D call: TRBD1 (5 bases). CDR1 and CDR2 from the germline V gene are SQVTM and ANQGSEA. This CDR3 comprises 12 residues. The V gene lost 0 bases and the J gene lost 8 bases, with 7 bases spanning the gap.

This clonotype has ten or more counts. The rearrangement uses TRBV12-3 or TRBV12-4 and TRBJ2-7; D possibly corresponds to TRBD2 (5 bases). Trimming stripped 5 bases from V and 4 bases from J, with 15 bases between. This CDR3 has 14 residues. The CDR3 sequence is CASSNREQPYEQYF. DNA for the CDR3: TGTGCCAGCAGTAACCGGGAACAGCCTTACGAGCAGTACTTC.

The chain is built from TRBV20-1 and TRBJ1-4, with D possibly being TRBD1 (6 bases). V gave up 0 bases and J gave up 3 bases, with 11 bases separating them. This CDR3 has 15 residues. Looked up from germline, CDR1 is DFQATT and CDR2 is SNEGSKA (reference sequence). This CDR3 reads CSARDGGGSNEKLFF. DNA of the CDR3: TGCAGTGCTAGAGATGGTGGGGGCTCTAATGAAAAACTGTTTTTT.

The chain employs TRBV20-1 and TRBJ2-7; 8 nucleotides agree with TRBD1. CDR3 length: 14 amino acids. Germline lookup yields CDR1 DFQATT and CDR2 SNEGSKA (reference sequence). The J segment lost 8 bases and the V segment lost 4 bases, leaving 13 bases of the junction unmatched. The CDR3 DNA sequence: TGCAGTGCTAAAATTCAGGGGGCCGCTAGGCAGCAGTACTTC. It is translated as CSAKIQGAARQQYF.

The CDR3 DNA follows: TGTGCCAGCGCGGGCGTAGCTGGGGCCAACGTCCTGACTTTC. This codes for CASAGVAGANVLTF. The chain combines TRBV18 with TRBJ2-6, with a possible D match to TRBD2 (5 bases). CDR1 KGHSH and CDR2 LQKENI come from the germline V gene. V lost 8 bases and J lost 2, with 10 bases in between. The CDR3 extends over 14 amino acids.

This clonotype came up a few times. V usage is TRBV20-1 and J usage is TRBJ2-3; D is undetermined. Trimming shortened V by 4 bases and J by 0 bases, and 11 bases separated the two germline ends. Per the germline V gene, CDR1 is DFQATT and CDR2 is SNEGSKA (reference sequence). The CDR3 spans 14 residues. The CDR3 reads CSAIRSPSTDTQYF. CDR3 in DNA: TGCAGTGCTATACGGAGCCCTAGCACAGATACGCAGTATTTT.

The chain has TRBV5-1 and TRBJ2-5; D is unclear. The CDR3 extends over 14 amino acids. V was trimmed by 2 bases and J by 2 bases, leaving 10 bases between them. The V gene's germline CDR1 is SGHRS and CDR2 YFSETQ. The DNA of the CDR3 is TGCGCCAGCAGCTTTAGTGGAAAGCAAGAGACCCAGTACTTC. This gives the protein CASSFSGKQETQYF.

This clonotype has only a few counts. CDR3 sequence reads: CASSPGRGDTEAFF. The DNA for the CDR3 is TGTGCCAGCTCACCCGGTAGGGGTGACACTGAAGCTTTCTTT. The chain joins TRBV18 to TRBJ1-1; D may be TRBD1 (5 bases). With 3 bases removed from V and 3 bases from J, the gap between germline ends came to 11 bases. This CDR3 has 14 amino acids. CDR1 and CDR2 (germline): KGHSH, LQKENI.

The CDR3: CASKNNGGNSDTQYF. The CDR3 DNA reads TGTGCCAGCAAAAATAATGGGGGGAACTCCGATACGCAGTATTTT. The chain employs TRBV12-3 or TRBV12-4 and TRBJ2-3; D possibly corresponds to TRBD2 (6 bases). The CDR3 runs to 15 residues. V lost 7 bases, J lost 6 bases, and 20 bases lay in between.

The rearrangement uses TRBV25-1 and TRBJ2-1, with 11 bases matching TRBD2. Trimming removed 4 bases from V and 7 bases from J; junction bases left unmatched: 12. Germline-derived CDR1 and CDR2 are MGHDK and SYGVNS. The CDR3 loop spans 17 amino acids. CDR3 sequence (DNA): TGTGCCAGCAGTGTGGGGACCCCTAGCGGGAGGAGAAATGAGCAGTTCTTC. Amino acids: CASSVGTPSGRRNEQFF. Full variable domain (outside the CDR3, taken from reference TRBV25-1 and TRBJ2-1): EADIYQTPRYLVIGTGKKITLECSQTMGHDKMYWYQQDPGMELHLIHYSYGVNSTEKGDLSSESTVSRIRTEHFPLTLESARPSHTSQYLCASSVGTPSGRRNEQFFGPGTRLTVL.

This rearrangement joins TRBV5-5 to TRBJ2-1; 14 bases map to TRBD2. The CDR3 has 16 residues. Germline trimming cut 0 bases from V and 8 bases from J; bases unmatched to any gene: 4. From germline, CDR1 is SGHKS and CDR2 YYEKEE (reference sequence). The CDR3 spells CASSLVQGLAGDEQFF. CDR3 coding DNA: TGTGCCAGCAGCTTGGTACAGGGACTAGCGGGAGATGAGCAGTTCTTC.

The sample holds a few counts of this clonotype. CDR3 DNA: TGTGCCACCAGTGATATGGGGGGGATAACTGAAGCTTTCTTT. Its translation is CATSDMGGITEAFF. The rearrangement links TRBV24-1 to TRBJ1-1, with D perhaps TRBD1 (5 bases). The germline CDR1 and CDR2 sequences are KGHDR and SFDVKD. V lost 3 bases to trimming and J lost 5 bases, with 12 bases between them. The CDR3 is 14 residues long.

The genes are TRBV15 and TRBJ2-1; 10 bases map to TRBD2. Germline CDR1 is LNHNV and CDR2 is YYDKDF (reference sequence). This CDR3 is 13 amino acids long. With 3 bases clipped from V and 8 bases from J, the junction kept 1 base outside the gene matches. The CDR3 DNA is TGTGCCACCAGCAGGGGACTAGCGTATGAGCAGTTCTTC. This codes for CATSRGLAYEQFF.

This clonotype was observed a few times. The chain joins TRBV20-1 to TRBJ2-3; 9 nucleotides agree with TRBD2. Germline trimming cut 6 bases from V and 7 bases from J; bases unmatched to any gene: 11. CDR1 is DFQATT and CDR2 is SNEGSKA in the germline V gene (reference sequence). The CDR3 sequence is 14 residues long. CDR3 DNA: TGCAGTGCCCCAGAGGGGACTAGCCGGAATACGCAGTATTTT. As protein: CSAPEGTSRNTQYF.

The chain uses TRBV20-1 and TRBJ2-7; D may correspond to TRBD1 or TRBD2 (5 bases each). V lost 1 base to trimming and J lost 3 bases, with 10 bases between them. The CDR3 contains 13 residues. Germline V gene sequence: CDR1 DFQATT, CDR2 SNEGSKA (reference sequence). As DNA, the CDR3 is TGCAGTGCTAGAGTGTTGGGACGCTACGAGCAGTACTTC. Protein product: CSARVLGRYEQYF.

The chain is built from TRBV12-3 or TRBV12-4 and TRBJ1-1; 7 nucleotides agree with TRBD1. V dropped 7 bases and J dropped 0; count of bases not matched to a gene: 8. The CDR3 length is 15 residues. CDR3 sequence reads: CASTPDRRMNTEAFF. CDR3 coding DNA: TGTGCCAGCACCCCGGACAGGCGTATGAACACTGAAGCTTTCTTT.

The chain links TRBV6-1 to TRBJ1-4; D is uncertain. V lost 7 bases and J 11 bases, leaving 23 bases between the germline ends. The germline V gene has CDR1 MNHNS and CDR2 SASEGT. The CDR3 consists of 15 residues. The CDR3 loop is CASTKDGVGFDKLFF. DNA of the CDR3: TGTGCCAGCACCAAGGACGGGGTGGGTTTTGACAAACTGTTTTTT.

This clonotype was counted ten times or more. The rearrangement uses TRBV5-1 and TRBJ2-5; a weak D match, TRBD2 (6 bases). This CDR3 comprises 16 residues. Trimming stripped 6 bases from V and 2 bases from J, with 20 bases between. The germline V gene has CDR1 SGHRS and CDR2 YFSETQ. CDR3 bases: TGCGCCAGCATCTCACAGCTGGGTAGCGGACAAGAGACCCAGTACTTC. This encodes CASISQLGSGQETQYF.

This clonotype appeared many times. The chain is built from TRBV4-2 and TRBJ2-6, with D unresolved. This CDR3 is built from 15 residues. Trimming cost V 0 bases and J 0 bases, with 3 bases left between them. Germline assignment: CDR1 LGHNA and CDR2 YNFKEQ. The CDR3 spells CASSQEVSGANVLTF. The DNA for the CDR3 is TGTGCCAGCAGCCAAGAAGTCTCTGGGGCCAACGTCCTGACTTTC.

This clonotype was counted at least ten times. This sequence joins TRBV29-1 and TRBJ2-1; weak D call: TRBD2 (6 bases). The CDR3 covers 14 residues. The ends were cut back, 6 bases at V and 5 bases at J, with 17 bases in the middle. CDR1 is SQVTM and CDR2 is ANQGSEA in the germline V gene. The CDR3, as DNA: TGCAGCGTAAATCGGGGGAAAGGGAACAATGAGCAGTTCTTC. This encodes CSVNRGKGNNEQFF.

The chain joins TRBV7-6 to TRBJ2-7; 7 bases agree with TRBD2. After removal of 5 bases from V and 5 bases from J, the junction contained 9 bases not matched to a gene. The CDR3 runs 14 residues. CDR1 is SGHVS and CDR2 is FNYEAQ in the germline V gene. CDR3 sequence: CASSPVREGNEQYF. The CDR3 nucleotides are TGTGCCAGCAGCCCTGTGAGGGAGGGAAACGAGCAGTACTTC.

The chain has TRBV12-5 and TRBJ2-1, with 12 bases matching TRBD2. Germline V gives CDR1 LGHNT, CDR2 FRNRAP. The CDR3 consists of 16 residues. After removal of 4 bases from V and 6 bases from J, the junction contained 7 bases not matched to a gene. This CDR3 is CASGSPPGLAGNEQFF. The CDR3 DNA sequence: TGTGCTAGTGGTTCCCCCCCGGGACTAGCGGGCAATGAGCAGTTCTTC.